The 29 T cell receptor beta chains in this list originate from one sample, sequenced in a study of blood T cell repertoires in COVID-19. Here immunoSEQ multiplex PCR was the method, and the copy in TCRdb shows in-frame clones only, minus some. The sample holds more than 95,000 clones, around 81% seen once. Material for sequencing was peripheral blood. These receptors were collected from a man aged 60 to 69 with acute or convalescent COVID-19.

The genes are TRBV18 and TRBJ1-2, with 7 bases fitting TRBD1. The germline gives CDR1 KGHSH, CDR2 LQKENI. The CDR3 has 14 residues. V trimming: 6 bases; J trimming: 0 bases; junction bases outside the gene matches: 4. The CDR3 reads CASSGDRANYGYTF. For the CDR3, the DNA is TGTGCCAGCTCCGGAGACAGGGCTAACTATGGCTACACCTTC.

The V call is TRBV6-5, the J call TRBJ1-1, with 9 bases identical to TRBD1. In germline, CDR1 is MNHEY, CDR2 SVGAGI. The V segment lost 4 bases and the J segment 2 bases; nucleotides outside the gene matches: 8. CDR3 size: 16 residues. The CDR3 DNA reads as TGTGCCAGCAGTTCAAACAGGGGGCTGGGTAACACTGAAGCTTTCTTT. As protein: CASSSNRGLGNTEAFF.

The gene calls are TRBV27 and TRBJ1-2; TRBD1 is a possible D gene (6 bases). CDR1 and CDR2 (germline): MNHEY, SMNVEV (reference sequence). Trimming pared 3 bases from V and 7 bases from J, leaving 15 bases between. The CDR3 spans 14 residues. CDR3 amino acids: CASSFRQGMVGYTF. CDR3 DNA sequence: TGTGCCAGCAGTTTCCGGCAGGGGATGGTTGGCTACACCTTC.

The genes are TRBV6-4 and TRBJ2-2; 7 bases align to TRBD1. The germline gives CDR1 MRHNA, CDR2 SNTAGT. The CDR3 covers 13 residues. Trimming removed 9 bases from V and 6 bases from J; junction bases left unmatched: 7. The CDR3 DNA reads as TGTGCCAGGACAGGGAGTCGCGCCGGGGAGCTGTTTTTT. Translated, it gives CARTGSRAGELFF.

J is TRBJ1-4 and V is TRBV30; unclear D gene. V was trimmed by 4 bases and J by 8 bases, leaving 8 bases between them. Germline V CDR1 and CDR2: GTSNPN, SVGIG (reference sequence). CDR3 size: 11 residues. The CDR3 protein is CAWKSWEKLFF. The CDR3 DNA follows: TGTGCCTGGAAGAGTTGGGAAAAACTGTTTTTT.

The genes are TRBV7-2 and TRBJ2-7; tentative D call: TRBD2 (6 bases). This CDR3 has 14 amino acids. V lost 5 bases, J lost 6 bases, and 17 bases lay in between. Germline CDR1 reads SGHTA; CDR2 reads FQGNSA. The CDR3 region is CASSTREPYSEQYF. In nucleotides, the CDR3 is TGTGCCAGCAGCACCCGGGAGCCCTACTCCGAGCAGTACTTC.

This clone was recorded only once. The chain combines TRBV28 with TRBJ2-7, with D possibly TRBD2 on 5 matching bases. V dropped 5 bases and J dropped 0 bases, with 11 bases sitting between them. Germline CDR1 and CDR2: MDHEN and SYDVKM. CDR3 length: 14 residues. The DNA of the CDR3 is TGTGCCAGCAGTAGGGTGGGGAGCTCCTACGAGCAGTACGTC. The encoded protein is CASSRVGSSYEQYV.

The chain recombines TRBV5-4 with TRBJ1-2; unclear D gene. Germline V gene lookup returns CDR1 SGHNT and CDR2 YYREEE (reference sequence). This CDR3 has 12 amino acids. Trimming removed 4 bases from V and 8 bases from J, with 12 bases in between. CDR3 nucleotide sequence: TGTGCCAGCAGCCTACCCCGCGGGGGCTACACCTTC. Its protein product is CASSLPRGGYTF.

The genes are TRBV9 and TRBJ2-3; 10 bases fit TRBD1. Germline CDR1 reads SGDLS; CDR2 reads YYNGEE. This CDR3 comprises 16 residues. Losses at the gene ends were 2 bases for V and 5 bases for J; bases not matched to a gene: 8. CDR3: CASSVGQGRIGDTQYF. The DNA of the CDR3 is TGTGCCAGCAGCGTGGGACAGGGGAGGATAGGAGATACGCAGTATTTT.

This clone has just a few counts. The CDR3 loop reads CASSLVGTGVLGGYTF. CDR3 DNA sequence: TGTGCCAGCAGCTTAGTTGGGACAGGAGTTTTAGGAGGCTACACCTTC. The V call is TRBV13, the J call TRBJ1-2; 8 nucleotides align to TRBD1. Germline-derived CDR1 and CDR2 are PRHDT and FYEKMQ (reference sequence). Trimming cost V 1 base and J 8 bases; bases outside gene matches: 12. The CDR3 extends over 16 amino acids.

This clone was detected only once. The rearrangement joins TRBV9 to TRBJ2-1, with 8 bases aligning to TRBD2. Germline V lookup: CDR1 SGDLS, CDR2 YYNGEE. V was pared by 7 bases and J by 8 bases, with 8 bases of the junction left unmatched. The length of the CDR3 is 13 residues. CDR3 coding DNA: TGTGCCAGCGGGCCGGGAGGGGCGGATGAGCAGTTCTTC. The encoded protein is CASGPGGADEQFF.

J is TRBJ1-1 and V is TRBV30; D uncertain. Germline values: CDR1 GTSNPN, CDR2 SVGIG (reference sequence). V lost 5 bases and J lost 0, with 10 bases in between. CDR3 size: 13 residues. CDR3: CAWSTNVNTEAFF. CDR3 DNA: TGTGCCTGGTCCACTAACGTGAACACTGAAGCTTTCTTT.

V and J are TRBV11-3 and TRBJ2-2; weak D call: TRBD2 (7 bases). Germline V gene sequence: CDR1 SGHNT, CDR2 YENEEA. V lost 3 bases, J lost 0 bases, and 11 bases lay in between. This CDR3 is built from 16 residues. The CDR3 nucleotides are TGTGCCAGCAGCTTTCGGGGGGCCTCGAACACCGGGGAGCTGTTTTTT. Translated, it gives CASSFRGASNTGELFF. The full variable domain, rest sourced from reference TRBV11-3 and TRBJ2-2, is EAGVVQSPRYKIIEKKQPVAFWCNPISGHNTLYWYLQNLGQGPELLIRYENEEAVDDSQLPKDRFSAERLKGVDSTLKIQPAELGDSAVYLCASSFRGASNTGELFFGEGSRLTVL.

This chain joins TRBV12-3 or TRBV12-4 and TRBJ1-5, with D possibly TRBD1 on 5 matching bases. The CDR3 runs to 11 residues. Trimming left V 5 bases short and J 11 bases short, with 10 bases between. CDR3 nucleotide sequence: TGTGCCAGCAGTCAGAAGGGGTCCCAGCATTTT. Its protein product is CASSQKGSQHF.

J is TRBJ1-1 and V is TRBV30; D possibly corresponds to TRBD1 (5 bases). CDR1 and CDR2 (germline): GTSNPN, SVGIG (reference sequence). Trimming pared 2 bases from V and 4 bases from J, leaving 14 bases between. The CDR3 extends over 14 amino acids. For the CDR3, the DNA is TGTGCCTGGAGTACAATAAGGGGAAGCACTGAAGCTTTCTTT. Protein sequence: CAWSTIRGSTEAFF.

The genes are TRBV6-5 and TRBJ1-1; a possible D gene is TRBD1 (6 bases). The CDR3 has 14 residues. The germline V gene has CDR1 MNHEY and CDR2 SVGAGI. V lost 5 bases and J lost 6, with 16 bases in between. This chain's CDR3 is CASSPSGGASEAFF. The CDR3 DNA reads as TGTGCCAGCAGTCCCTCCGGGGGGGCCTCTGAAGCTTTCTTT.

The chain employs TRBV19 and TRBJ1-5; D is possibly TRBD1 (5 bases). The germline V gene has CDR1 LNHDA and CDR2 SQIVND (reference sequence). The ends were cut back, 3 bases at V and 6 bases at J, with 12 bases in the middle. The CDR3 has 14 residues. CDR3 DNA sequence: TGTGCCAGTAGTATGGTGGGACTCGCTCAGCCCCAGCATTTT. Its protein is CASSMVGLAQPQHF.

This clone was counted between two and nine times. This chain links TRBV6-5 with TRBJ2-7; 13 positions agree with TRBD2. CDR3 length: 14 amino acids. V lost 5 bases and J lost 4; bases outside the gene matches: 2. Germline CDR1 MNHEY, CDR2 SVGAGI. The CDR3 sequence is CASSQGLAGYEQYV. Written as DNA, the CDR3 is TGTGCCAGCAGTCAGGGACTAGCGGGGTACGAGCAGTACGTC.

The chain recombines TRBV4-3 with TRBJ2-1, with 7 bases lining up with TRBD1. The V gene's germline CDR1 is LGHNA and CDR2 YSLEER. J gave up 9 bases and V 4 bases, and 6 bases lay outside the gene matches. There are 13 residues in the CDR3. The CDR3 here is CASSLTHRGEQFF. The CDR3 nucleotides read TGCGCCAGCAGCCTTACCCACAGGGGTGAGCAGTTCTTC.

This clone was seen a single time. The J gene is TRBJ2-5, the V gene TRBV18; D remains ambiguous. Per the germline V gene, CDR1 is KGHSH and CDR2 is LQKENI. The CDR3 is 11 residues long. The V and J ends lost 6 bases and 8 bases respectively, with 10 bases between them. For the CDR3, the DNA is TGTGCCAGCTCCCAAGAACAAACCCAGTACTTC. Amino acid sequence: CASSQEQTQYF. The full variable domain, completed using reference TRBV18 and TRBJ2-5, is NAGVMQNPRHLVRRRGQEARLRCSPMKGHSHVYWYRQLPEEGLKFMVYLQKENIIDESGMPKERFSAEFPKEGPSILRIQQVVRGDSAAYFCASSQEQTQYFGPGTRLLVL.

This rearrangement joins TRBV2 to TRBJ2-7; D possibly corresponds to TRBD2 (5 bases). The CDR3 is 12 residues long. Trimming shortened V by 9 bases and J by 5 bases, and 14 bases separated the two germline ends. In germline, CDR1 is SNHLY, CDR2 FYNNEI. CDR3 coding DNA: TGTGCCAGTAGCGAGGGCCGGGACGAGCAGTACGTC. Protein sequence: CASSEGRDEQYV.

The V and J genes are TRBV7-3 and TRBJ2-1, with 14 nucleotides matching TRBD2. The CDR3 has 18 amino acids. V shed 2 bases and J 5 bases; nucleotides not matched to a gene: 8. The V gene's germline CDR1 is SGHTA and CDR2 FQGTGA. The DNA for the CDR3 is TGTGCCAGCAGCTTAGGACTAGCGGGGGGCCGGGCCCACAATGAGCAGTTCTTC. It codes for CASSLGLAGGRAHNEQFF. Full variable domain (rest looked up from reference TRBV7-3 and TRBJ2-1): GAGVSQTPSNKVTEKGKYVELRCDPISGHTALYWYRQSLGQGPEFLIYFQGTGAADDSGLPNDRFFAVRPEGSVSTLKIQRTERGDSAVYLCASSLGLAGGRAHNEQFFGPGTRLTVL.

The chain joins TRBV10-2 to TRBJ2-5; possibly TRBD1 for D (5 bases). There are 15 residues in the CDR3. Trimming shortened V by 4 bases and J by 4 bases, and 16 bases separated the two germline ends. Germline V gene data show CDR1 as WSHSY and CDR2 as SAAADI. The CDR3 sequence is CASSAEDRIRETQYF. CDR3 bases: TGCGCCAGCAGTGCGGAAGACAGAATAAGAGAGACCCAGTACTTC.

V gene TRBV10-3 combines with J gene TRBJ1-2; TRBD1 might be the D (5 bases). V was cut by 4 bases and J by 4 bases, with 16 bases left in between. Germline CDR1 is ENHRY and CDR2 is SYGVKD. The CDR3 consists of 15 residues. The CDR3 DNA reads TGTGCCATCAGTGGCGGGGGAGTCGACGGCTATGGCTACACCTTC. It encodes CAISGGGVDGYGYTF.

This rearrangement joins TRBV12-3 or TRBV12-4 to TRBJ1-2; D is perhaps TRBD1 (5 bases). V lost 6 bases, J lost 6 bases, and 14 bases lay in between. The CDR3 consists of 13 residues. The CDR3 DNA reads as TGTGCCAGCAGCTGGTCGGGGGTCGATGGCTACACCTTC. Protein sequence: CASSWSGVDGYTF.

This clone showed up just a few times. J is TRBJ2-7 and V is TRBV3-1 (or the pseudogene TRBV3-2), with 8 bases aligning to TRBD1. J gave up 4 bases and V 1 base, and 15 bases lay outside the gene matches. This CDR3 is built from 18 residues. Germline CDR1 and CDR2: LGHDT and YNNKEL (reference sequence). CDR3 residues: CASSQGPLAGQADYEQYV. For the CDR3, the DNA is TGTGCCAGCAGCCAAGGTCCATTGGCGGGACAGGCCGATTACGAGCAGTACGTC.

J is TRBJ1-4 and V is TRBV12-5, with D possibly TRBD1 on 6 matching bases. There are 15 residues in the CDR3. The germline CDR1 and CDR2 sequences are LGHNT and FRNRAP. The V end was cut by 3 bases, the J end by 7 bases, with 15 bases between. Written as DNA, the CDR3 is TGTGCTAGTGGTTTAATTATCAACAGGGTTGAAAAACTGTTTTTT. It yields the protein CASGLIINRVEKLFF.

This chain uses TRBV10-3 with TRBJ2-1; 14 bases are a match to TRBD2. The CDR3 consists of 15 residues. Trimming cost V 6 bases and J 7 bases; bases outside gene matches: 5. CDR1 and CDR2 from the germline V gene are ENHRY and SYGVKD. The CDR3 here is CAISRLAGGDNEQFF. The CDR3 DNA sequence: TGTGCCATCAGCCGACTAGCGGGAGGGGATAATGAGCAGTTCTTC.

The chain uses TRBV18 and TRBJ1-1; D is perhaps TRBD1 (6 bases). The CDR3 extends over 14 amino acids. Trimming cost V 8 bases and J 0 bases, with 13 bases left between them. Germline CDR1 KGHSH, CDR2 LQKENI. The CDR3 sequence is CASVSGQLNTEAFF. In nucleotides, the CDR3 is TGTGCCAGCGTCTCCGGACAGCTGAACACTGAAGCTTTCTTT.